This entry lists 12 T cell receptor beta chains sequenced from one sample in a study of blood T cell repertoires in COVID-19. Profiled with immunoSEQ multiplex PCR; TCRdb holds only in-frame clones, not every one. The data contain some 200,000 clones, around 80% of them seen just once; the ten biggest clones take up 9.5% to 15%. The sequencing sample was made of peripheral blood. These receptors were collected from a human donor in a cohort sampled during active COVID-19.

The CDR3 protein is CASSEYQKRYNEQFF. CDR3 nucleotide sequence: TGTGCCAGCAGTGAATATCAAAAGAGGTACAATGAGCAGTTCTTC. The V gene is TRBV6-1, the J gene TRBJ2-1, with no clear D. Per germline, CDR1 MNHNS and CDR2 SASEGT. The CDR3 runs 15 residues. V was clipped by 2 bases and J by 4 bases, with 12 bases between them.

The chain couples TRBV27 to TRBJ2-2; a weak D match, TRBD1 (5 bases). The CDR3 extends over 15 amino acids. CDR1 is MNHEY and CDR2 is SMNVEV in the germline V gene (reference sequence). V lost 5 bases and J lost 5, with 15 bases in between. The CDR3 bases are TGTGCCAGCAGTCGAACAAACAGGCCAACCGGGGAGCTGTTTTTT. This translates into CASSRTNRPTGELFF.

The V and J genes are TRBV6-6 and TRBJ2-7; 7 nucleotides line up with TRBD1. Germline-derived CDR1 and CDR2 are MNHNY and SVGAGI (reference sequence). Trimming at V came to 5 bases and at J to 2 bases, leaving 6 bases not matched to a gene. The CDR3 covers 14 residues. The CDR3 DNA follows: TGTGCCAGCAGTATATCGACAGGGCCCTACGAGCAGTACTTC. This sequence encodes CASSISTGPYEQYF.

The chain links TRBV7-6 to TRBJ2-3; perhaps TRBD2 as D (6 bases). Trimming cost V 1 base and J 0 bases, with 8 bases left between them. Germline CDR1 reads SGHVS; CDR2 reads FNYEAQ. The CDR3 spans 15 residues. The chain's CDR3 is CASSLGLVSTDTQYF. The CDR3 DNA is TGTGCCAGCAGCTTAGGACTAGTTAGCACAGATACGCAGTATTTT.

This clone has only one observation. The rearrangement links TRBV4-2 to TRBJ2-2; TRBD2 might be the D (5 bases). Trimming pared 3 bases from V and 1 base from J, leaving 12 bases between. Germline values: CDR1 LGHNA, CDR2 YNFKEQ. The CDR3 has 16 amino acids. CDR3 residues: CASSQKTGENTGELFF. The CDR3 nucleotides are TGTGCCAGCAGCCAGAAAACCGGGGAGAACACCGGGGAGCTGTTTTTT.

This chain links TRBV15 with TRBJ2-3; 7 bases match TRBD2. J was trimmed by 2 bases and V by 3 bases; bases with no gene match: 11. Germline loops: CDR1 LNHNV, CDR2 YYDKDF (reference sequence). The length of the CDR3 is 17 residues. This CDR3 reads CATSRGGTAGLTDTQYF. In DNA form, the CDR3 reads TGTGCCACCAGCAGGGGGGGGACGGCAGGGCTCACAGATACGCAGTATTTT.

A few counts support this clone. The CDR3 DNA reads as TGTGCCAGCAGCGCGTCCCAGGCTTTCTTT. Translating gives CASSASQAFF. The chain combines TRBV9 with TRBJ1-1; no clear D gene. Trimming shortened V by 3 bases and J by 11 bases, and 8 bases separated the two germline ends. The CDR3 runs 10 residues. The germline V gene has CDR1 SGDLS and CDR2 YYNGEE. Full variable domain (outside the CDR3, taken from reference TRBV9 and TRBJ1-1): DSGVTQTPKHLITATGQRVTLRCSPRSGDLSVYWYQQSLDQGLQFLIQYYNGEERAKGNILERFSAQQFPDLHSELNLSSLELGDSALYFCASSASQAFFGQGTRLTVV.

This rearrangement joins TRBV7-2 to TRBJ2-1, with 9 bases matching TRBD1. With V trimmed by 5 bases and J by 9 bases, 11 bases remained unmatched. CDR3 length: 15 residues. Germline CDR1 SGHTA, CDR2 FQGNSA. The CDR3, as DNA: TGTGCCAGCAGCCCTCGGGGACAGGGAGATGGTGAGCAGTTCTTC. This translates into CASSPRGQGDGEQFF.

The V gene is TRBV19, the J gene TRBJ1-2; a weak D match, TRBD1 (5 bases). V was clipped by 8 bases and J by 3 bases, with 22 bases between them. The CDR3 consists of 16 residues. Germline CDR1 LNHDA, CDR2 SQIVND (reference sequence). CDR3 loop: CASSPLAGQIDYGYTF. CDR3 in DNA: TGTGCCAGTTCCCCCCTAGCGGGGCAGATAGACTATGGCTACACCTTC.

The chain links TRBV2 to TRBJ2-1, with 11 bases lining up with TRBD2. Losses at the gene ends were 4 bases for V and 7 bases for J; bases not matched to a gene: 6. CDR1 and CDR2 (germline): SNHLY, FYNNEI. CDR3 length equals 15 residues. CDR3 sequence: CASSATSGSLNEQFF. The CDR3 DNA is TGTGCCAGCAGTGCTACTAGCGGGAGTCTGAATGAGCAGTTCTTC.

The chain employs TRBV13 and TRBJ2-2; 8 bases fit TRBD2. The CDR3 totals 16 residues. V was clipped by 1 base and J by 8 bases; unmatched bases: 9. The germline V gene has CDR1 PRHDT and CDR2 FYEKMQ (reference sequence). CDR3 sequence reads: CASSLAGGPEDGELFF. DNA for the CDR3: TGTGCCAGCAGCTTAGCGGGAGGGCCAGAAGATGGGGAGCTGTTTTTT.

CDR3 amino acids: CASSPVEGASQPQHF. CDR3 DNA: TGCGCCAGCAGCCCGGTGGAGGGGGCGTCTCAGCCCCAGCATTTT. V usage is TRBV5-1 and J usage is TRBJ1-5; TRBD1 agrees at 7 bases. Germline lookup yields CDR1 SGHRS and CDR2 YFSETQ. The CDR3 covers 15 residues. Trimming took 4 bases from V and 6 from J; bases not matched to a gene: 10. The full variable domain, in which reference TRBV5-1 and TRBJ1-5 provide the parts outside the CDR3, is KAGVTQTPRYLIKTRGQQVTLSCSPISGHRSVSWYQQTPGQGLQFLFEYFSETQRNKGNFPGRFSGRQFSNSRSEMNVSTLELGDSALYLCASSPVEGASQPQHFGDGTRLSIL.